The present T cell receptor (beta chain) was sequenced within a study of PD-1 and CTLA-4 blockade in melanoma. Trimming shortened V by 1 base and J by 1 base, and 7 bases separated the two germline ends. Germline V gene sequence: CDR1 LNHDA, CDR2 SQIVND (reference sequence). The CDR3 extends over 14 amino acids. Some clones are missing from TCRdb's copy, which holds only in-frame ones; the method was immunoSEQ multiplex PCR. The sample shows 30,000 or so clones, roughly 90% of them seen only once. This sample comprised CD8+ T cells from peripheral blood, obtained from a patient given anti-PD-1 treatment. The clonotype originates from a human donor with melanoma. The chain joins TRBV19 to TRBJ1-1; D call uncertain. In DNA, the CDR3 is TGTGCCAGTAGTATAGGTGGGAAGAACACTGAAGCTTTCTTT. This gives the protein CASSIGGKNTEAFF. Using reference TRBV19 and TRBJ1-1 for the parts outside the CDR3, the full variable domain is DGGITQSPKYLFRKEGQNVTLSCEQNLNHDAMYWYRQDPGQGLRLIYYSQIVNDFQKGDIAEGYSVSREKKESFPLTVTSAQKNPTAFYLCASSIGGKNTEAFFGQGTRLTVV.